These 25 T cell receptor beta chains were all obtained from the same sample, sequenced in a study of cytomegalovirus exposure and HLA in healthy donors. The PCR made use of 60 Vbeta and 13 Jbeta primers. Libraries were prepared by immunoSEQ multiplex PCR; TCRdb keeps only in-frame clonotypes and omits some of them. The listing records about 200,000 clones. The sequenced sample consisted of PBMCs. These TCRs come from a girl under 10 years old in good health and CMV-seropositive.

This sequence joins TRBV19 and TRBJ2-2; D gene ambiguous. V lost 6 bases to trimming and J lost 6 bases, with 11 bases between them. The CDR3 loop spans 13 amino acids. CDR1 is LNHDA, CDR2 SQIVND, per germline (reference sequence). Here the CDR3 reads CASSSFEAGELFF. CDR3 in DNA: TGTGCCAGTAGCAGTTTCGAGGCCGGGGAGCTGTTTTTT.

V gene TRBV5-4 combines with J gene TRBJ2-6; D not certain. The CDR3 totals 15 residues. Germline V gene lookup returns CDR1 SGHNT and CDR2 YYREEE (reference sequence). Deletions cut 4 bases from V and 0 bases from J, with 8 bases between. The CDR3 spells CASSLTGSGANVLTF. The CDR3 coding sequence is TGTGCCAGCAGCCTGACTGGCTCTGGGGCCAACGTCCTGACTTTC.

The gene calls are TRBV5-1 and TRBJ2-3; no reliable D call. This CDR3 region has 14 residues. CDR1 SGHRS and CDR2 YFSETQ come from the germline V gene. The germline V and J ends were trimmed by 1 base and 4 bases, with 10 bases remaining between them. In DNA, the CDR3 is TGCGCCAGCAGCTTGACAGTGCCGGCAGATACGCAGTATTTT. Protein product: CASSLTVPADTQYF.

J is TRBJ2-3 and V is TRBV9; D not resolved. Between the trimmed V and J ends, which lost 0 bases and 6 bases, there was a span of 11 bases. This CDR3 spans 14 amino acids. Germline CDR1 is SGDLS and CDR2 is YYNGEE. The CDR3 DNA sequence: TGTGCCAGCAGCGTAGGATCCCTCGGGGATACGCAGTATTTT. It codes for CASSVGSLGDTQYF.

This chain joins TRBV30 and TRBJ1-2; TRBD1 matches 8 bases. Losses at the gene ends were 2 bases for V and 6 bases for J; bases not matched to a gene: 5. This CDR3 is built from 13 residues. Germline V gene data show CDR1 as GTSNPN and CDR2 as SVGIG (reference sequence). CDR3 protein: CAWSFQGAHGYTF. CDR3 coding DNA: TGTGCCTGGAGTTTCCAGGGGGCCCATGGCTACACCTTC.

This sequence joins TRBV15 and TRBJ1-1, with D uncertain. CDR1 and CDR2 (germline): LNHNV, YYDKDF (reference sequence). Trimming stripped 0 bases from V and 3 bases from J, with 11 bases between. This CDR3 contains 15 residues. This CDR3 is CATSRDHRGHTEAFF. The CDR3 region has the DNA TGTGCCACCAGCAGAGATCACCGAGGGCACACTGAAGCTTTCTTT.

The chain uses TRBV5-1 and TRBJ1-2, with D possibly being TRBD1 (5 bases). Germline assignment: CDR1 SGHRS and CDR2 YFSETQ. The V end lost 0 bases, the J end lost 8 bases, and 17 bases lay between the germline ends. The CDR3 consists of 15 residues. This chain's CDR3 is CASSLDPRDPYGYTF. The DNA for the CDR3 is TGCGCCAGCAGCTTGGACCCCAGGGATCCATACGGCTACACCTTC.

The rearrangement links TRBV27 to TRBJ2-1; D is possibly TRBD2 (6 bases). This CDR3 spans 15 amino acids. Germline values: CDR1 MNHEY, CDR2 SMNVEV (reference sequence). Trimming removed 8 bases from V and 5 bases from J, with 19 bases in between. DNA for the CDR3: TGTGCCAGCGGGCTCCCTGTGGGGAGGAACAATGAGCAGTTCTTC. It translates to CASGLPVGRNNEQFF.

V is TRBV28 and J is TRBJ1-5; D gene unclear. The ends were cut back, 7 bases at V and 2 bases at J, with 6 bases in the middle. The CDR3 sequence is 12 residues long. From germline, CDR1 is MDHEN and CDR2 SYDVKM. This chain's CDR3 is CASTNGNQPQHF. CDR3 bases: TGTGCCAGCACAAATGGCAATCAGCCCCAGCATTTT.

The rearrangement joins TRBV10-3 to TRBJ2-1, with 14 bases lining up with TRBD2. This CDR3 has 14 amino acids. The germline CDR1 and CDR2 sequences are ENHRY and SYGVKD. Trimming took 6 bases from V and 9 from J; bases not matched to a gene: 4. DNA for the CDR3: TGTGCCATCAGCGGGACTAGCGGGAGTGCTGAGCAGTTCTTC. Its translation is CAISGTSGSAEQFF.

V usage is TRBV10-3 and J usage is TRBJ1-2, with D possibly matching TRBD1 (6 bases). CDR1 and CDR2 (germline): ENHRY, SYGVKD. The CDR3 has 14 amino acids. V gave up 8 bases and J gave up 7 bases, with 20 bases separating them. For the CDR3, the DNA is TGTGCCATCCCGGTCGGGCCAGGGGAGCGTGGCTACACCTTC. Its translation is CAIPVGPGERGYTF.

This rearrangement joins TRBV28 to TRBJ2-7; 16 bases line up with TRBD2. With 0 bases clipped from V and 5 bases from J, the junction kept 7 bases outside the gene matches. Germline loops: CDR1 MDHEN, CDR2 SYDVKM. The CDR3 spans 18 residues. The CDR3 here is CASSLWGLAGGPSHEQYF. The CDR3 nucleotides are TGTGCCAGCAGTTTATGGGGACTAGCGGGAGGGCCAAGCCACGAGCAGTACTTC.

This chain uses TRBV29-1 with TRBJ2-3; D may be TRBD2 (6 bases). The CDR3 covers 18 residues. The germline V and J ends were trimmed by 1 base and 0 bases, with 20 bases remaining between them. CDR1 and CDR2 (germline): SQVTM, ANQGSEA. The CDR3: CSVEGVPTGGTSTDTQYF. Written as DNA, the CDR3 is TGCAGCGTTGAAGGTGTCCCGACCGGCGGGACTAGCACAGATACGCAGTATTTT.

This chain connects TRBV9 to TRBJ2-5; the match to TRBD2 covers 7 bases. This CDR3 contains 19 residues. Germline CDR1 and CDR2: SGDLS and YYNGEE. Losses at the gene ends were 0 bases for V and 6 bases for J; bases not matched to a gene: 20. As DNA, the CDR3 is TGTGCCAGCAGCGTAGGCGGGGGTTTGGGGCAGGGAAGTGGCAAGACCCAGTACTTC. Protein sequence: CASSVGGGLGQGSGKTQYF.

The chain employs TRBV5-4 and TRBJ2-7; D is ambiguous. Trimming removed 0 bases from V and 3 bases from J, with 7 bases in between. The CDR3 is 13 residues long. Germline V gene sequence: CDR1 SGHNT, CDR2 YYREEE (reference sequence). The CDR3 DNA is TGTGCCAGCAGCTTGGTTGGCAGCTACGAGCAGTACTTC. Amino acid sequence: CASSLVGSYEQYF.

The chain joins TRBV9 to TRBJ2-3; maybe TRBD2 (6 bases). Germline lookup yields CDR1 SGDLS and CDR2 YYNGEE. This CDR3 is 14 amino acids long. V was pared by 0 bases and J by 6 bases, with 11 bases between. The CDR3 nucleotides read TGTGCCAGCAGCGTAGACAGGAGGGCGGATACGCAGTATTTT. Its protein product is CASSVDRRADTQYF.

This chain connects TRBV10-3 to TRBJ2-7, with 10 bases identical to TRBD1. The ends lost 7 bases at V and 6 bases at J; junction bases unmatched: 3. CDR3 length equals 12 residues. Germline values: CDR1 ENHRY, CDR2 SYGVKD. The CDR3: CAITGTGAEQYF. CDR3 coding DNA: TGTGCCATCACCGGGACAGGGGCCGAGCAGTACTTC.

This chain links TRBV28 with TRBJ2-2; a possible D gene is TRBD1 (5 bases). With 5 bases removed from V and 0 bases from J, the gap between germline ends came to 19 bases. Per the germline V gene, CDR1 is MDHEN and CDR2 is SYDVKM. CDR3 length equals 18 residues. In nucleotides, the CDR3 is TGTGCCAGCAGTATACTAACAGGCATGCTATCGAACACCGGGGAGCTGTTTTTT. This translates into CASSILTGMLSNTGELFF.

V and J are TRBV27 and TRBJ2-5; 10 bases line up with TRBD2. Per germline, CDR1 MNHEY and CDR2 SMNVEV (reference sequence). Germline trimming cut 5 bases from V and 6 bases from J; bases unmatched to any gene: 12. This CDR3 is built from 16 residues. The CDR3: CASSPSSGSIGKTQYF. The CDR3 region has the DNA TGTGCCAGCAGTCCATCTAGCGGGAGTATTGGGAAGACCCAGTACTTC.

This chain joins TRBV2 and TRBJ2-3; TRBD2 matches 11 bases. The CDR3 runs 15 residues. V shed 8 bases, J shed 0 bases, and the junction held 4 bases outside the gene matches. The germline V gene encodes CDR1 SNHLY and CDR2 FYNNEI. CDR3 in amino acids: CASYLAGGSTDTQYF. CDR3 sequence (DNA): TGTGCCAGCTACCTAGCGGGAGGTAGCACAGATACGCAGTATTTT.

This chain links TRBV18 with TRBJ2-3, with 11 positions matching TRBD2. The J segment lost 3 bases and the V segment lost 3 bases, leaving 8 bases of the junction unmatched. The length of the CDR3 is 17 residues. Germline V gene data show CDR1 as KGHSH and CDR2 as LQKENI. CDR3 protein: CASSPSLAGVGTDTQYF. Written as DNA, the CDR3 is TGTGCCAGCTCACCGTCACTAGCGGGAGTGGGTACAGATACGCAGTATTTT.

V is TRBV27 and J is TRBJ2-3; 7 bases match TRBD2. The CDR3 length is 15 residues. The V and J ends lost 1 base and 4 bases, in that order; junction bases with no gene match: 5. The V gene's germline CDR1 is MNHEY and CDR2 SMNVEV (reference sequence). The CDR3 DNA follows: TGTGCCAGCAGTTTATTGCAGGGAGGGGCAGATACGCAGTATTTT. This sequence encodes CASSLLQGGADTQYF.

This chain joins TRBV5-1 and TRBJ1-3; the D gene is possibly TRBD1 (5 bases). Deletions cut 0 bases from V and 0 bases from J, with 25 bases between. The CDR3 is 21 amino acids. Germline loops: CDR1 SGHRS, CDR2 YFSETQ. The chain's CDR3 is CASSLGWQGLTKALSGNTIYF. The CDR3 DNA is TGCGCCAGCAGCTTGGGGTGGCAGGGCCTCACAAAGGCCCTCTCTGGAAACACCATATATTTT.

This sequence joins TRBV18 and TRBJ2-7, with TRBD2 identical over 9 bases. V was pared by 0 bases and J by 2 bases, with 5 bases of the junction left unmatched. CDR1 KGHSH and CDR2 LQKENI come from the germline V gene. There are 16 residues in the CDR3. The DNA for the CDR3 is TGTGCCAGCTCACCACCCGCGGGAGGGATGACCTACGAGCAGTACTTC. It yields the protein CASSPPAGGMTYEQYF.

This chain connects TRBV27 to TRBJ1-2; 7 bases align to TRBD1. There are 14 residues in the CDR3. Per germline, CDR1 MNHEY and CDR2 SMNVEV (reference sequence). Unmatched junction bases numbered 7, after V lost 3 bases and J lost 6 bases. Here the CDR3 reads CASSLGDRLDGYTF. The CDR3 DNA is TGTGCCAGCAGTTTGGGGGACAGACTCGATGGCTACACCTTC.